This is a list of T cell receptor beta chains from one sample in a study of T cells after yellow fever vaccination. TCRdb independently ran MiXCR on the 5' RACE reads; one entry per CDR3 protein. The sample has about 180,000 distinct CDR3 sequences; about 6% are singletons. The source material was CD4+ T cells sorted from PBMCs, sampled on the day of the first yellow fever vaccination. These receptors all come from a man younger than 30 who received the YFV17D yellow fever vaccine. The CDR3 runs from the conserved cysteine through the conserved F or W. The D gene is left open where the match is weak. Only part of the rows carry a size: once, few, many, or a class if the clone is expanded.

V gene: TRBV6-4
J gene: TRBJ2-3
clone size: .
D gene: .
CDR3 DNA: TGTGCCAGCAGTGGCGAACACACAGATACGCAGTATTTT
CDR3 protein: CASSGEHTDTQYF

V gene: TRBV11-1
J gene: TRBJ1-6
clone size: many
D gene: .
CDR3 DNA: TGTGCCAGCAGCTTTTGGGTTGATTCACCCCTCCACTTT
CDR3 protein: CASSFWVDSPLHF

V gene: TRBV9
J gene: TRBJ1-1
clone size: many
D gene: .
CDR3 DNA: TGTGCCAGCAGCAAACGACCGGGGGGAACTGAAGCTTTCTTT
CDR3 protein: CASSKRPGGTEAFF

V gene: TRBV7-2
J gene: TRBJ2-7
clone size: .
D gene: TRBD1
CDR3 DNA: TGTGCCAGCAGCCCTCCTCGGACAGGGGGCGTCGAGCAGTACTTC
CDR3 protein: CASSPPRTGGVEQYF

V gene: TRBV6-2/TRBV6-3
J gene: TRBJ2-7
clone size: .
D gene: .
CDR3 DNA: TGTGCCAGCACCCCCGTGGGTAGGAGCTCCTACGAGCAGTACTTC
CDR3 protein: CASTPVGRSSYEQYF

V gene: TRBV6-5
J gene: TRBJ2-3
clone size: many
D gene: .
CDR3 DNA: TGTGCCAGCAGTTACCCCAGAGAAGGGTCTAGCACAGATACGCAGTATTTT
CDR3 protein: CASSYPREGSSTDTQYF

V gene: TRBV5-1
J gene: TRBJ2-1
clone size: many
D gene: TRBD1
CDR3 DNA: TGCGCCAGCAGCTTGGCCGGGGGACAGGGGATTAATGAGCAGTTCTTC
CDR3 protein: CASSLAGGQGINEQFF

V gene: TRBV6-2/TRBV6-3
J gene: TRBJ2-5
clone size: few
D gene: TRBD1
CDR3 DNA: TGTGCCAGCAGTTACGGGGACAGCTGGCGGGAGACCCAGTACTTC
CDR3 protein: CASSYGDSWRETQYF

V gene: TRBV12-3/TRBV12-4
J gene: TRBJ1-2
clone size: many
D gene: .
CDR3 DNA: TGTGCCAGCAGCCTAGGGAATAACTATGGCTACACCTTC
CDR3 protein: CASSLGNNYGYTF

V gene: TRBV19
J gene: TRBJ2-4
clone size: many
D gene: .
CDR3 DNA: TGTGCCAGTAGTATAACGGGGGAGCAGGCCAAAAACATTCAGTACTTC
CDR3 protein: CASSITGEQAKNIQYF

V gene: TRBV28
J gene: TRBJ2-4
clone size: .
D gene: .
CDR3 DNA: TGTACCAGCAGTCCCTCCGGGCTAGCCAAAAACATTCAGTACTTC
CDR3 protein: CTSSPSGLAKNIQYF

V gene: TRBV3-1
J gene: TRBJ2-5
clone size: many
D gene: TRBD1
CDR3 DNA: TGTGCCAGCAGCCCGACAGGGGTTGCGGAGACCCAGTACTTC
CDR3 protein: CASSPTGVAETQYF

V gene: TRBV2
J gene: TRBJ1-3
clone size: many
D gene: .
CDR3 DNA: TGTGCCAGCAGTGAATCGTCGTTCTCTGGAAACACCATATATTTT
CDR3 protein: CASSESSFSGNTIYF

V gene: TRBV24-1
J gene: TRBJ1-5
clone size: many
D gene: .
CDR3 DNA: TGTGCCACCAGTGAAAGGGCCAATCAGCCCCAGCATTTT
CDR3 protein: CATSERANQPQHF